The text below deals with one T cell receptor (beta chain). The target antigen is unknown. The source of the sample is a study of cytomegalovirus exposure and HLA in healthy donors. Study-level findings and limits: The dataset shows that most TCR sequences were rare, while some public TCRs occurred in many donors. Using the classifier, cytomegalovirus status was reportedly diagnosed with high specificity and sensitivity. In vitro confirmation showed a few CMV-associated chains to be CMV antigen specific.

The assay was immunoSEQ multiplex PCR, and TCRdb's table has in-frame clones only and misses some. The sample holds approximately 100,000 clones, about 88% seen once. V dropped 3 bases and J dropped 3 bases, with 11 bases sitting between them. Germline V gene sequence: CDR1 GTSNPN, CDR2 SVGIG (reference sequence). CDR3 size: 13 residues. What was sequenced was PBMCs. The chain combines TRBV30 with TRBJ1-2, with D hard to call. The sequence came from a woman under 30 in good health and CMV-seronegative. The CDR3, as DNA: TGTGCCTGGAGACACTCCGCGGACTATGGCTACACCTTC. This translates into CAWRHSADYGYTF.